Here is one TCR beta chain with its context. TCRdb keeps only in-frame clones here, not all; method: immunoSEQ multiplex PCR. Of about 230,000 clones in the sample, roughly 85% were seen once. This sample was taken from a study of blood T cell repertoires in COVID-19. Whole-study context: From the United States, Italy and Spain came samples of acute and convalescent COVID-19.

Trimming stripped 0 bases from V and 1 base from J, with 6 bases between. Germline CDR1 SGHRS, CDR2 YFSETQ. The CDR3 consists of 14 residues. The source material was peripheral blood. This rearrangement joins TRBV5-1 to TRBJ2-3; D call uncertain. The source is a middle-aged man with COVID-19, enrolled during active disease. CDR3 coding DNA: TGCGCCAGCAGCTTGGTAGCCGGCACAGATACGCAGTATTTT. As protein: CASSLVAGTDTQYF.